The next 12 T cell receptor beta chains were all read from a single sample in a study of blood T cell repertoires in COVID-19. Using immunoSEQ multiplex PCR, the repertoire was profiled, and TCRdb retains in-frame clones only, with some absent. The sample has under 200,000 clones, 88% seen once; the top ten hold approximately 5.6%. Sequencing input: peripheral blood. The receptors stem from a man in his forties or fifties with active or convalescent COVID-19.

This clone has more than one count but fewer than ten. The chain combines TRBV6-6 with TRBJ1-6; no reliable D call. Trimming cost V 3 bases and J 0 bases, with 9 bases left between them. Germline V gene sequence: CDR1 MNHNY, CDR2 SVGAGI (reference sequence). The CDR3 extends over 16 amino acids. CDR3 sequence reads: CASSYPGGSYNSPLHF. DNA for the CDR3: TGTGCCAGCAGTTATCCCGGTGGCTCCTATAATTCACCCCTCCACTTT.

The table lists this clone with a count of one. This chain joins TRBV4-1 and TRBJ2-5, with TRBD2 matching 16 bases. The germline CDR1 and CDR2 sequences are MGHRA and YSYEKL. Germline trimming cut 4 bases from V and 5 bases from J; bases unmatched to any gene: 10. This CDR3 spans 18 amino acids. The chain's CDR3 is CASSRGTSGGGVGETQYF. DNA for the CDR3: TGCGCCAGCAGCCGAGGGACTAGCGGGGGGGGCGTGGGGGAGACCCAGTACTTC.

The chain couples TRBV6-2 or TRBV6-3 to TRBJ2-3; 10 nucleotides agree with TRBD2. CDR3 size: 17 residues. V gave up 1 base and J gave up 4 bases; unmatched junction bases: 8. Germline V gives CDR1 MNHEY, CDR2 SVGEGT. This CDR3 reads CASSYFLAGDSADTQYF. CDR3 nucleotide sequence: TGTGCCAGCAGTTACTTTCTAGCGGGGGATTCAGCAGATACGCAGTATTTT.

V and J are TRBV30 and TRBJ2-7, with 9 bases matching TRBD1. The ends lost 2 bases at V and 7 bases at J; junction bases unmatched: 9. Germline V gene sequence: CDR1 GTSNPN, CDR2 SVGIG (reference sequence). This CDR3 is 14 amino acids long. The CDR3 loop reads CAWSSGTGMGEQYF. CDR3 sequence (DNA): TGTGCCTGGAGTTCCGGGACAGGGATGGGAGAGCAGTACTTC.

This rearrangement joins TRBV19 to TRBJ1-3; D is ambiguous. Trimming pared 4 bases from V and 8 bases from J, leaving 15 bases between. The CDR3 runs 14 residues. The germline V gene has CDR1 LNHDA and CDR2 SQIVND (reference sequence). The CDR3 loop reads CASSTARILDTIYF. In nucleotides, the CDR3 is TGTGCCAGTAGTACGGCCAGGATCCTGGACACCATATATTTT.

The chain couples TRBV21-1 to TRBJ1-1; TRBD1, the table's D call, lacks a check against the DNA. TRBV21-1 is given as a pseudogene. The CDR3 spans 16 residues. The CDR3 sequence: CASSEQGRAVRTEAFF. CDR3 bases: TGTGCCAGCAGCGAACAGGGGAGAGCGGTTCGGACTGAAGCTTTCTTT.

The rearrangement links TRBV2 to TRBJ2-2; D is undetermined. Germline CDR1 SNHLY, CDR2 FYNNEI. This CDR3 comprises 13 residues. V lost 6 bases to trimming and J lost 7 bases, with 12 bases between them. CDR3 DNA sequence: TGTGCCAGCAGGCTCTCCGCACTCGGGGAGCTGTTTTTT. Translating it yields CASRLSALGELFF.

This clone was seen more than once but under ten times. The chain carries TRBV7-2 and TRBJ1-6; D might be TRBD1 (5 bases). The V end lost 6 bases, the J end lost 9 bases, and 18 bases lay between the germline ends. The germline gives CDR1 SGHTA, CDR2 FQGNSA. The CDR3 contains 15 residues. Here the CDR3 reads CASRVGDFSFSPLHF. The CDR3 coding sequence is TGTGCCAGCAGAGTAGGGGACTTTAGTTTTTCACCCCTCCACTTT.

The rearrangement links TRBV10-3 to TRBJ2-1, with 7 nucleotides matching TRBD2. Germline V CDR1 and CDR2: ENHRY, SYGVKD. The CDR3 covers 17 residues. The V and J ends lost 4 bases and 6 bases, in that order; junction bases with no gene match: 15. The CDR3 reads CAISGMGGFRSGNEQFF. CDR3 DNA: TGTGCCATCAGTGGAATGGGGGGGTTTAGGTCGGGCAATGAGCAGTTCTTC.

This clone was seen a single time. This chain uses TRBV28 with TRBJ2-7, with D hard to call. CDR3 length: 12 amino acids. V lost 2 bases and J 6 bases, leaving 8 bases between the germline ends. The germline V gene encodes CDR1 MDHEN and CDR2 SYDVKM. CDR3 DNA: TGTGCCAGCAGTTTAGGGCAGCTCGAGCAGTACTTC. Translated, it gives CASSLGQLEQYF.

In DNA, the CDR3 is TGTGCCATCAGGACAGGGCATAGCAATCAGCCCCAGCATTTT. This sequence encodes CAIRTGHSNQPQHF. The rearrangement joins TRBV2 to TRBJ1-5, with 8 bases that match TRBD1. This CDR3 spans 14 amino acids. From germline, CDR1 is SNHLY and CDR2 FYNNEI. The J segment lost 0 bases and the V segment lost 10 bases, leaving 5 bases of the junction unmatched.

The V gene is TRBV19, the J gene TRBJ1-1; a weak D match, TRBD1 (5 bases). V lost 3 bases and J 4 bases, leaving 6 bases between the germline ends. The CDR3 length is 12 residues. Germline loops: CDR1 LNHDA, CDR2 SQIVND (reference sequence). Here the CDR3 reads CASSMGGTEAFF. Written as DNA, the CDR3 is TGTGCCAGTAGTATGGGGGGCACTGAAGCTTTCTTT.